This entry is about one TCR beta chain. J lost 1 base, V lost 2 bases, and 1 base had no gene match. The germline CDR1 and CDR2 sequences are SGHTA and FQGNSA. The CDR3 loop spans 15 amino acids. These data belong to a study of blood T cell repertoires in COVID-19. Background on the study: PBMCs, B-cell-depleted T cells, or T cells were the source of the cDNA or gDNA that made up the material.

Sequenced by immunoSEQ multiplex PCR; TCRdb stores in-frame clones only, minus some. The sample shows around 74,000 clones, roughly 90% of them seen only once. The receptor was derived from a man over 45 with active COVID-19. This chain links TRBV7-2 with TRBJ2-4, with 8 bases identical to TRBD1. The sample taken for sequencing was peripheral blood. As DNA, the CDR3 is TGTGCCAGCAGCTTAAGACAGGGGGCCAAAAACATTCAGTACTTC. Amino acid sequence: CASSLRQGAKNIQYF.